Below, 11 T cell receptor beta chains from the same sample are listed, as sequenced in a study of blood T cells in healthy people across ages. The use of a sample-barcoded 5' primer and a J-beta primer mix characterized a second PCR of about 7 to 12 cycles. TCRdb itself ran the 5' RACE reads through MiXCR, one entry per CDR3 protein. The table includes more than 500,000 distinct CDR3 sequences, about 25% detected once. This sample was shared with a second study, whose subject was T cells of mothers and their children.

The sample consisted of blood. These receptors originate from a boy aged 2 to 10 in good health.

Notes on this clonotype: One end of the junction fails to match germline, which may point to a read error. The chain combines TRBV10-3 with TRBJ2-1; 8 nucleotides agree with TRBD2. Germline CDR1 is ENHRY and CDR2 is SYGVKD. The length of the CDR3 is 15 residues. CDR3 residues: CAISESGSSYNEQFF. The CDR3 nucleotides are TGTGCCATCAGTGAGAGCGGGAGCTCCTACAATGAACAGTTCTTC.

The gene calls are TRBV2 and TRBJ2-3; the match to TRBD1 covers 7 bases. The CDR3 has 15 amino acids. In germline, CDR1 is SNHLY, CDR2 FYNNEI. V trimming: 5 bases; J trimming: 0 bases; junction bases outside the gene matches: 5. This chain's CDR3 is CASSRDRSSTDTQYF. CDR3 in DNA: TGTGCCAGCAGTCGGGACAGATCTAGCACAGATACGCAGTATTTT. Combining the CDR3 with reference TRBV2 and TRBJ2-3 gives the whole variable domain EPEVTQTPSHQVTQMGQEVILRCVPISNHLYFYWYRQILGQKVEFLVSFYNNEISEKSEIFDDQFSVERPDGSNFTLKIRSTKLEDSAMYFCASSRDRSSTDTQYFGPGTRLTVL.

This chain connects TRBV18 to TRBJ1-2; D unclear. With 6 bases removed from V and 7 bases from J, the gap between germline ends came to 6 bases. The CDR3 covers 10 residues. Germline V gives CDR1 KGHSH, CDR2 LQKENI. The CDR3, as DNA: TGTGCCAGCTCCGACGTTGGCTACACCTTC. Its protein product is CASSDVGYTF. Full variable domain (rest looked up from reference TRBV18 and TRBJ1-2): NAGVMQNPRHLVRRRGQEARLRCSPMKGHSHVYWYRQLPEEGLKFMVYLQKENIIDESGMPKERFSAEFPKEGPSILRIQQVVRGDSAAYFCASSDVGYTFGSGTRLTVV.

The sample holds a few counts of this clonotype. The rearrangement uses TRBV11-2 and TRBJ2-7; D gene uncertain. This CDR3 has 13 residues. Trimming stripped 2 bases from V and 2 bases from J, with 7 bases between. Germline V lookup: CDR1 SGHAT, CDR2 FQNNGV. For the CDR3, the DNA is TGTGCCAGCAGCTTACAGGATCCCTACGAGCAGTACTTC. Its translation: CASSLQDPYEQYF.

This sequence joins TRBV30 and TRBJ2-7; D unclear. Trimming removed 8 bases from V and 2 bases from J, with 22 bases in between. The CDR3 contains 15 residues. Looked up from germline, CDR1 is GTSNPN and CDR2 is SVGIG (reference sequence). This CDR3 is CAGVYEFLTPYEQYF. The CDR3 nucleotides read TGTGCCGGAGTTTACGAATTCCTCACCCCCTACGAGCAGTACTTC.

J is TRBJ2-5 and V is TRBV7-2; D might be TRBD2 (5 bases). The CDR3 has 13 residues. Germline-derived CDR1 and CDR2 are SGHTA and FQGNSA. The germline V and J ends were trimmed by 3 bases and 4 bases, with 9 bases remaining between them. In nucleotides, the CDR3 is TGTGCCAGCAGCTTGGGTAGCGCAGAGACCCAGTACTTC. It codes for CASSLGSAETQYF.

This rearrangement joins TRBV29-1 to TRBJ2-2; 8 bases align to TRBD2. V gave up 5 bases and J gave up 6 bases; unmatched junction bases: 11. This CDR3 contains 15 residues. Germline CDR1 is SQVTM and CDR2 is ANQGSEA. CDR3 region: CSVSEGREVSGELFF. For the CDR3, the DNA is TGCAGCGTTTCGGAGGGGCGGGAGGTCTCCGGGGAGCTGTTTTTT.

The chain couples TRBV20-1 to TRBJ2-1, with D possibly matching TRBD2 (5 bases). The germline gives CDR1 DFQATT, CDR2 SNEGSKA (reference sequence). This CDR3 has 15 amino acids. Trimming cost V 0 bases and J 4 bases, with 13 bases left between them. CDR3 residues: CSAREGSLVYNEQFF. In nucleotides, the CDR3 is TGCAGTGCTAGAGAAGGGAGCCTAGTTTACAATGAGCAGTTCTTC.

The gene calls are TRBV30 and TRBJ1-4; 7 nucleotides match TRBD1. Trimming took 2 bases from V and 0 from J; bases not matched to a gene: 3. The CDR3 spans 15 residues. From germline, CDR1 is GTSNPN and CDR2 SVGIG (reference sequence). CDR3 residues: CAWSHGTATNEKLFF. CDR3 DNA sequence: TGTGCCTGGAGTCATGGGACAGCAACTAATGAAAAACTGTTTTTT.

This chain joins TRBV2 and TRBJ2-7; D tentatively fits TRBD1 or TRBD2 (5 bases each). The V gene's germline CDR1 is SNHLY and CDR2 FYNNEI. Trimming cost V 4 bases and J 5 bases, with 12 bases left between them. The CDR3 has 13 residues. CDR3 DNA: TGTGCCAGCAGTGGGGACGTATCCCACGAGCAGTACTTC. It codes for CASSGDVSHEQYF.

This clonotype has at least ten counts. The chain combines TRBV29-1 with TRBJ2-7; D is possibly TRBD1 (7 bases). Trimming cost V 7 bases and J 3 bases, with 16 bases left between them. Germline assignment: CDR1 SQVTM and CDR2 ANQGSEA. CDR3 length: 13 amino acids. The CDR3 bases are TGCAGCGCAGCAGGGGGGACAATCTACGAGCAGTACTTC. This sequence encodes CSAAGGTIYEQYF.